This paragraph reports one T cell receptor beta chain. Its antigen remains unidentified. Clones were read by immunoSEQ multiplex PCR, and TCRdb kept only the in-frame ones, dropping some. The sample lists roughly 66,000 clones, about 83% occurring once. This record belongs to a study of radiotherapy plus CTLA-4 blockade in lung cancer. On the study more broadly: Disease control was present in 25% to 35% of patients, and objective responses in approximately 19%.

Overall study results and limits: Expansion in blood of tumor-derived TCR clones was seen after radiotherapy plus ipilimumab.

Germline V gene sequence: CDR1 SGHRS, CDR2 YFSETQ. The length of the CDR3 is 14 residues. With 4 bases removed from V and 3 bases from J, the gap between germline ends came to 12 bases. This chain connects TRBV5-1 to TRBJ2-3; TRBD2 might be the D (7 bases). This receptor was taken from a human donor with non-small cell lung cancer who had a partial response to radiotherapy plus ipilimumab. The source material was peripheral blood, sampled from a patient treated with radiotherapy plus ipilimumab. The CDR3 protein is CASSASGTTDTQYF. The DNA for the CDR3 is TGCGCCAGCAGCGCGAGCGGGACAACAGATACGCAGTATTTT.